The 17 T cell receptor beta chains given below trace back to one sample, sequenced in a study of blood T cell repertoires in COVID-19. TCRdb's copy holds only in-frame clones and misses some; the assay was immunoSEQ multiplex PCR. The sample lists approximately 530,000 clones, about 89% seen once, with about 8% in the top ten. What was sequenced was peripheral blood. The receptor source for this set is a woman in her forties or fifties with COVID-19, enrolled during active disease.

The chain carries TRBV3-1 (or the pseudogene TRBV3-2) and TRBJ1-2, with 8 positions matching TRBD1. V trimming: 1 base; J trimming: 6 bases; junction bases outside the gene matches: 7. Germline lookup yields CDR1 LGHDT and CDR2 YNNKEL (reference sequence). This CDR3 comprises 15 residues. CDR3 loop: CASSQGQDRVHGYTF. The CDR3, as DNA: TGTGCCAGCAGCCAAGGGCAGGACAGGGTTCATGGCTACACCTTC.

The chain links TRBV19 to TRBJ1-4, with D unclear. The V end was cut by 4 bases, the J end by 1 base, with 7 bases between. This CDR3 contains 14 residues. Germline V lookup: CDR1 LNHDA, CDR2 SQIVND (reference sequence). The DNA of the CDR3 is TGTGCCAGTAGTACCACAGAAACTAATGAAAAACTGTTTTTT. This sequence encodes CASSTTETNEKLFF.

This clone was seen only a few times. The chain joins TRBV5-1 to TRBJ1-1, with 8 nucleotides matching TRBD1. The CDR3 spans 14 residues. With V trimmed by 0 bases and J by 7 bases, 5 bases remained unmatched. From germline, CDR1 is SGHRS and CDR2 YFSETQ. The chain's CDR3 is CASSLDRGALEAFF. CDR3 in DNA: TGCGCCAGCAGCTTGGACAGGGGGGCCCTTGAAGCTTTCTTT.

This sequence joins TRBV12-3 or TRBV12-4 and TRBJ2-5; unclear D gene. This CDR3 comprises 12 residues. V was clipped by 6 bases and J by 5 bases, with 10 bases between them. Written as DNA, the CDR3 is TGTGCCAGCAGGTTCAGCGAGGAGACCCAGTACTTC. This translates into CASRFSEETQYF.

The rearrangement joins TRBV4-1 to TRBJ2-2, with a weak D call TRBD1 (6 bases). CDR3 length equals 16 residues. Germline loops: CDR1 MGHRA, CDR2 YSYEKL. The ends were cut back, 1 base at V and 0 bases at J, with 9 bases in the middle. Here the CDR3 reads CASSQVKGANTGELFF. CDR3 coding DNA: TGCGCCAGCAGCCAAGTTAAGGGGGCGAACACCGGGGAGCTGTTTTTT.

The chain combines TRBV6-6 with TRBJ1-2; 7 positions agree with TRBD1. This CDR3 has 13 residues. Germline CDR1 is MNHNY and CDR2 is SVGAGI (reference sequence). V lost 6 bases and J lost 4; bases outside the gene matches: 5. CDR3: CASRGTVIYGYTF. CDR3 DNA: TGTGCCAGCAGAGGGACAGTCATCTATGGCTACACCTTC.

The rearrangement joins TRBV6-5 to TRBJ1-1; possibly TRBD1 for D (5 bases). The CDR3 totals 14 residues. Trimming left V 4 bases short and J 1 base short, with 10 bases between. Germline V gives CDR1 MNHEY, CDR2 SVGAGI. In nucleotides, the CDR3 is TGTGCCAGCAGTTCACGACAGCCGAACACTGAAGCTTTCTTT. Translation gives CASSSRQPNTEAFF.

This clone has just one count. The CDR3: CASSVITGVNEQFF. Here the CDR3 DNA reads TGTGCCAGCAGTGTTATCACAGGGGTCAATGAGCAGTTCTTC. V gene TRBV28 combines with J gene TRBJ2-1; 7 bases match TRBD1. V lost 5 bases and J lost 6; bases outside the gene matches: 7. Germline-derived CDR1 and CDR2 are MDHEN and SYDVKM. The CDR3 spans 14 residues.

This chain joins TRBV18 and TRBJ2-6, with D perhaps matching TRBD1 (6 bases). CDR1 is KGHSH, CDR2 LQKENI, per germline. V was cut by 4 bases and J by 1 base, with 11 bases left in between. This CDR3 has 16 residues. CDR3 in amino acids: CASSLTGTSGANVLTF. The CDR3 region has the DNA TGTGCCAGCTCACTGACAGGTACATCTGGGGCCAACGTCCTGACTTTC.

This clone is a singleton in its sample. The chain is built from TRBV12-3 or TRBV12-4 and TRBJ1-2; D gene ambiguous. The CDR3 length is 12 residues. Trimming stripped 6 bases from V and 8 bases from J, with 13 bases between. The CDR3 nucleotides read TGTGCCAGCAGCCCCACCTGGGCAGGCTACACCTTC. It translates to CASSPTWAGYTF.

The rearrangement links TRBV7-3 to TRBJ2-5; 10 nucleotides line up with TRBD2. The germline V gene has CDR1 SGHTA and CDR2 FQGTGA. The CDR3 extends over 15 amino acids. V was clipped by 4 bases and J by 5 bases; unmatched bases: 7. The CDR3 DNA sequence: TGTGCCAGCAGCTCAGCGGGGGGGCCTCCTGAGACCCAGTACTTC. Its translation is CASSSAGGPPETQYF. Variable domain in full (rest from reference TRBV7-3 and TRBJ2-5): GAGVSQTPSNKVTEKGKYVELRCDPISGHTALYWYRQSLGQGPEFLIYFQGTGAADDSGLPNDRFFAVRPEGSVSTLKIQRTERGDSAVYLCASSSAGGPPETQYFGPGTRLLVL.

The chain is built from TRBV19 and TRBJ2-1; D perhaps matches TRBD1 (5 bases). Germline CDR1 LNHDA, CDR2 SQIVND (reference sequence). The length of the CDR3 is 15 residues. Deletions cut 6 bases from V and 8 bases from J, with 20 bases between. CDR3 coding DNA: TGTGCCAGTAGAGGTGACCCTGCAGGGTACGATGAGCAGTTCTTC. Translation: CASRGDPAGYDEQFF.

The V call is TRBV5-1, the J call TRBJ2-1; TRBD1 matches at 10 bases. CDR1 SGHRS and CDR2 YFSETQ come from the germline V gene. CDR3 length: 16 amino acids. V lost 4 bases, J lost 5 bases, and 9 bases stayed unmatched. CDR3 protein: CASSTDRQGANNEQFF. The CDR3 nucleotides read TGCGCCAGCAGCACCGACCGACAGGGGGCAAACAATGAGCAGTTCTTC.

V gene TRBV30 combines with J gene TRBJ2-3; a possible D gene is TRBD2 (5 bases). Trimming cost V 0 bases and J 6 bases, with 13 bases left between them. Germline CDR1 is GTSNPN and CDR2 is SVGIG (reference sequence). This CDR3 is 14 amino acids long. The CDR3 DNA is TGTGCCTGGAGTGTTCGAGGGTATGGGGATACGCAGTATTTT. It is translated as CAWSVRGYGDTQYF.

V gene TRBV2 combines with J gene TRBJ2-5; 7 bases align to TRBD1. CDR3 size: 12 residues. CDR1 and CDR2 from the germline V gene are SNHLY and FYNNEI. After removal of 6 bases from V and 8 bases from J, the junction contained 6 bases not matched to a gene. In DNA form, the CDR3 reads TGTGCCAGCAGCCCGGACAGGACAACCCAGTACTTC. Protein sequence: CASSPDRTTQYF.

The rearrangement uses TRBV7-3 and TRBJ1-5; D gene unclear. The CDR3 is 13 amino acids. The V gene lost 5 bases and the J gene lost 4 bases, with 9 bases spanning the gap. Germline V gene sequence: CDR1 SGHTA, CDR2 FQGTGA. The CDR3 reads CASSPNPNQPQHF. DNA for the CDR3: TGTGCCAGCAGCCCTAACCCTAATCAGCCCCAGCATTTT.

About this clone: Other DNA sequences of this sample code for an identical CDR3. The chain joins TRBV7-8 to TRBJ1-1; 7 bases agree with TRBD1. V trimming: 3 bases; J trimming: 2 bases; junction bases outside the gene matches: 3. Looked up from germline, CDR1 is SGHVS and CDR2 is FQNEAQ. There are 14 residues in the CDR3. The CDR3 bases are TGTGCCAGCAGCTTTGGGACAGCAAACACTGAAGCTTTCTTT. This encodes CASSFGTANTEAFF.